Listed here are 17 T cell receptor beta chains from one sample, sequenced in a study of T cell changes during pregnancy in multiple sclerosis. Clones were sequenced by immunoSEQ multiplex PCR, and TCRdb holds only the in-frame ones, with some missing. The sample consists of about 100,000 clones, around 93% of them appearing once. The sample consisted of peripheral blood, taken after pregnancy. The receptor set was obtained from a female donor with multiple sclerosis, enrolled in a pregnancy study.

The J gene is TRBJ2-2, the V gene TRBV5-1; maybe TRBD2 (6 bases). Germline CDR1 SGHRS, CDR2 YFSETQ. The CDR3 covers 15 residues. Trimming took 0 bases from V and 3 from J, leaving 9 bases between them. The CDR3 region is CASSLGPGDTGELFF. The CDR3 DNA reads TGCGCCAGCAGCTTGGGCCCGGGAGACACCGGGGAGCTGTTTTTT.

The chain combines TRBV28 with TRBJ2-7; 9 positions match TRBD1. V lost 7 bases, J lost 3 bases, and 4 bases stayed unmatched. The germline V gene has CDR1 MDHEN and CDR2 SYDVKM. This CDR3 is 13 amino acids long. CDR3 DNA: TGTGCCAGCAAGGGACAGGGCTTCTACGAGCAGTACTTC. Its protein product is CASKGQGFYEQYF.

J is TRBJ1-2 and V is TRBV29-1, with 11 nucleotides matching TRBD1. Germline CDR1 is SQVTM and CDR2 is ANQGSEA. The CDR3 length is 14 residues. J was trimmed by 5 bases and V by 4 bases; bases with no gene match: 6. The CDR3 reads CSVVGGTGGYGYTF. In nucleotides, the CDR3 is TGCAGCGTTGTTGGCGGGACAGGGGGTTATGGCTACACCTTC.

This chain connects TRBV9 to TRBJ2-4; D remains ambiguous. The CDR3 runs to 14 residues. Trimming removed 4 bases at V and 0 bases at J, with 8 bases between. Germline CDR1 SGDLS, CDR2 YYNGEE. The CDR3 region has the DNA TGTGCCAGCAGCCCACAGCTAGCCAAAAACATTCAGTACTTC. Encoded protein: CASSPQLAKNIQYF.

This clone was counted ten times or more. The chain links TRBV7-9 to TRBJ1-2; 8 positions agree with TRBD1. The V gene's germline CDR1 is SEHNR and CDR2 FQNEAQ (reference sequence). This CDR3 has 15 amino acids. The V segment lost 4 bases and the J segment 3 bases; nucleotides outside the gene matches: 7. CDR3 in DNA: TGTGCCAGCAGCTCGACGACAGGGGCGGACTATGGCTACACCTTC. Translated: CASSSTTGADYGYTF. Combining the CDR3 with reference TRBV7-9 and TRBJ1-2 gives the whole variable domain DTGVSQNPRHKITKRGQNVTFRCDPISEHNRLYWYRQTLGQGPEFLTYFQNEAQLEKSRLLSDRFSAERPKGSFSTLEIQRTEQGDSAMYLCASSSTTGADYGYTFGSGTRLTVV.

J is TRBJ2-5 and V is TRBV6-1; D unclear. The germline V gene encodes CDR1 MNHNS and CDR2 SASEGT. The CDR3 has 12 amino acids. The V and J ends lost 4 bases and 2 bases respectively, with 5 bases between them. This CDR3 reads CASSVLQETQYF. The CDR3 DNA reads as TGTGCCAGCAGTGTTTTACAAGAGACCCAGTACTTC.

The V call is TRBV7-3, the J call TRBJ2-1; no definite D call. Germline assignment: CDR1 SGHTA and CDR2 FQGTGA. The V end lost 2 bases, the J end lost 3 bases, and 14 bases lay between the germline ends. The CDR3 loop spans 16 amino acids. The chain's CDR3 is CASSLVGRGNYNEQFF. The CDR3 DNA reads TGTGCCAGCAGCTTAGTGGGTAGAGGTAACTACAATGAGCAGTTCTTC.

The chain carries TRBV5-4 and TRBJ1-2; tentatively, D is TRBD1 (5 bases). V lost 4 bases and J 1 base, leaving 11 bases between the germline ends. Germline V lookup: CDR1 SGHNT, CDR2 YYREEE (reference sequence). The CDR3 runs to 14 residues. For the CDR3, the DNA is TGTGCCAGCAGCCAGACCGACAGTAACTATGGCTACACCTTC. This gives the protein CASSQTDSNYGYTF.

V is TRBV28 and J is TRBJ1-5, with D perhaps TRBD1 (5 bases). V was clipped by 8 bases and J by 2 bases, with 7 bases between them. The CDR3 consists of 12 residues. Germline-derived CDR1 and CDR2 are MDHEN and SYDVKM. This chain's CDR3 is CASSQGNQPQHF. As DNA, the CDR3 is TGTGCCAGCTCACAGGGCAATCAGCCCCAGCATTTT.

The chain is built from TRBV18 and TRBJ2-7; maybe TRBD2 (7 bases). The CDR3 has 15 amino acids. Germline lookup yields CDR1 KGHSH and CDR2 LQKENI. V lost 0 bases, J lost 2 bases, and 11 bases lay in between. CDR3 loop: CASSPPGGATYEQYF. The CDR3 nucleotides are TGTGCCAGCTCACCACCAGGGGGGGCGACCTACGAGCAGTACTTC.

The chain couples TRBV19 to TRBJ2-7; 7 bases match TRBD2. Germline CDR1 is LNHDA and CDR2 is SQIVND (reference sequence). Trimming removed 3 bases from V and 2 bases from J; junction bases left unmatched: 7. The CDR3 is 15 residues long. For the CDR3, the DNA is TGTGCCAGTAGTATTCAGGTCGGGGGGACCTACGAGCAGTACTTC. Amino acid sequence: CASSIQVGGTYEQYF.

CDR3 region: CASSPGLGPNTGELFF. DNA of the CDR3: TGTGCCAGCAGCCCCGGGTTAGGTCCGAACACCGGGGAGCTGTTTTTT. The chain employs TRBV5-6 and TRBJ2-2; no clear D. This CDR3 has 16 residues. V lost 4 bases, J lost 0 bases, and 13 bases lay in between. The V gene's germline CDR1 is SGHDT and CDR2 YYEEEE.

This clone was detected only once. The same CDR3 arises from other DNA sequences in this sample as well. This chain joins TRBV7-8 and TRBJ2-7; 7 bases map to TRBD2. The CDR3 loop spans 14 amino acids. Germline loops: CDR1 SGHVS, CDR2 FQNEAQ. Trimming cost V 0 bases and J 1 base; bases outside gene matches: 0. CDR3 sequence: CASSLAGGSYEQYF. The CDR3 DNA is TGTGCCAGCAGCTTAGCCGGGGGGTCCTACGAGCAGTACTTC.

Turning to this clone: Other DNA variants within this sample encode the same CDR3. The V and J genes are TRBV9 and TRBJ2-3, with D possibly being TRBD2 (6 bases). Trimming removed 1 base from V and 1 base from J, with 10 bases in between. CDR3 size: 15 residues. Germline CDR1 is SGDLS and CDR2 is YYNGEE. CDR3 sequence reads: CASSVWGGGTDTQYF. CDR3 bases: TGTGCCAGCAGCGTATGGGGCGGGGGCACAGATACGCAGTATTTT.

The chain employs TRBV19 and TRBJ2-1, with D perhaps matching TRBD1 (6 bases). Germline assignment: CDR1 LNHDA and CDR2 SQIVND (reference sequence). V lost 3 bases to trimming and J lost 6 bases, with 15 bases between them. The CDR3 spans 15 residues. DNA for the CDR3: TGTGCCAGTAGTATTCTACAGGGACACCGCAATGAGCAGTTCTTC. It specifies CASSILQGHRNEQFF.

The chain couples TRBV4-1 to TRBJ2-4; 12 bases are a match to TRBD2. J gave up 7 bases and V 3 bases, and 4 bases lay outside the gene matches. The CDR3 length is 15 residues. Per germline, CDR1 MGHRA and CDR2 YSYEKL. CDR3 sequence (DNA): TGCGCCAGCAGCCAGCTTACTAGCGGGAGGAACATTCAGTACTTC. Its translation: CASSQLTSGRNIQYF.

This clone showed up just once. The chain combines TRBV19 with TRBJ2-7, with TRBD2 as a possible D gene (6 bases). The CDR3 length is 14 residues. The ends were cut back, 7 bases at V and 7 bases at J, with 20 bases in the middle. Germline CDR1 reads LNHDA; CDR2 reads SQIVND (reference sequence). CDR3 nucleotides: TGTGCCAGTACCAAGGCGGGCCGGGGGAGTGAGCAGTACTTC. Translation gives CASTKAGRGSEQYF.